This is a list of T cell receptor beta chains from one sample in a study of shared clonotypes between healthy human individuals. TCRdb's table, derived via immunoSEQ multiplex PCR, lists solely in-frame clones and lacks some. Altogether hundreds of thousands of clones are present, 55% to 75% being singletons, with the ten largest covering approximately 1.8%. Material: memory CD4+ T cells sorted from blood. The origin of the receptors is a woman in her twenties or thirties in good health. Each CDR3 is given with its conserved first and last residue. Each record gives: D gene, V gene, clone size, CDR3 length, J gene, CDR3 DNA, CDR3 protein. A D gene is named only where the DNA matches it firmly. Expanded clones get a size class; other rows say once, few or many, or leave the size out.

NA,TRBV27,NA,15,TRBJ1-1,TGTGCCAGCAGTTTCGCGGCTAGGGTGAACACTGAAGCTTTCTTT,CASSFAARVNTEAFF
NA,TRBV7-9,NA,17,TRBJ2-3,TGTGCCAGCAGCGATACCTGGACACAACACAGGGCAGATACGCAGTATTTT,CASSDTWTQHRADTQYF
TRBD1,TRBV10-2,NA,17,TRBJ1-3,TGCGCCAGCAGTGACCGGGACAGGGGTTCCTCTGGAAACACCATATATTTT,CASSDRDRGSSGNTIYF
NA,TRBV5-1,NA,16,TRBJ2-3,TGCGCCAGCAGCTTGTCAGGCAGGGCAGTCACAGATACGCAGTATTTT,CASSLSGRAVTDTQYF
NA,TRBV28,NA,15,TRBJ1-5,TGTGCCAGCAGTTTTCTTTCAGGAGCTAATCAGCCCCAGCATTTT,CASSFLSGANQPQHF
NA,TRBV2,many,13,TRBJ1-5,TGTGCCAGCAGTATCAGGGTCAATCAGCCCCAGCATTTT,CASSIRVNQPQHF
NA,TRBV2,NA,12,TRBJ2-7,TGTGCCAGCACCGGGAGAAGCTACGAGCAGTACTTC,CASTGRSYEQYF
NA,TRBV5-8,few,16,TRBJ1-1,TGTGCCAGCAGCTTGGCCGAGTATAAAGGGATCACTGAAGCTTTCTTT,CASSLAEYKGITEAFF
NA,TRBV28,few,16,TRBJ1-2,TGTGCCAGCAGTTTGGCCCTTACTTTTGGCGGCTATGGCTACACCTTC,CASSLALTFGGYGYTF
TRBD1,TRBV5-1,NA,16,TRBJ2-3,TGCGCCAGCACATATTACCCCGGGACAGGCTCAGATACGCAGTATTTT,CASTYYPGTGSDTQYF
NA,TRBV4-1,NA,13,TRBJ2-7,TGCGCCAGCAGCCTTGACAGTACCTACGAGCAGTACTTC,CASSLDSTYEQYF
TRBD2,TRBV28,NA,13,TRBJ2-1,TGTGCCAGCAGCCTCGGGACTAGTCGCGAGCAGTTCTTC,CASSLGTSREQFF
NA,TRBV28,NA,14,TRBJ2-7,TGTGCCAGCAGCTTGGGAGCCGGTACCTACGAGCAGTACTTC,CASSLGAGTYEQYF
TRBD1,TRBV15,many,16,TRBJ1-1,TGTGCCACCAGCCCACAGGGGCGAGGGAGGAACACTGAAGCTTTCTTT,CATSPQGRGRNTEAFF
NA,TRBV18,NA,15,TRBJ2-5,TGTGCCAGCTCTCCGGCCCCTGCCGGGAGCGGGACCCAGTACTTC,CASSPAPAGSGTQYF
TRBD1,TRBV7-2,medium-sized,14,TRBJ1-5,TGTGCCAGCAGCCCAAGACAGGGCCGCCAGCCCCAGCATTTT,CASSPRQGRQPQHF
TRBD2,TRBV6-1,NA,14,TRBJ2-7,TGTGCCAGCAGTGGGGGACTAGCGGGCTACGAGCAGTACTTC,CASSGGLAGYEQYF
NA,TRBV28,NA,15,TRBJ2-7,TGTGCCAGCAGTTTAGGGCAGGGGCTAGGCTACGAGCAGTACTTC,CASSLGQGLGYEQYF
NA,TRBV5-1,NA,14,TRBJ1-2,TGCGCCAGCAGCCCAAGGACAGATGGGGCCGGCTACACCTTC,CASSPRTDGAGYTF
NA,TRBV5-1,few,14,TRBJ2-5,TGCGCCAGCAGCAGAATGGGGTACCAAGAGACCCAGTACTTC,CASSRMGYQETQYF
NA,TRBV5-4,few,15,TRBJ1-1,TGTGCCAGCAGCCCCCGTGGGGACACGGTTGCTGAAGCTTTCTTT,CASSPRGDTVAEAFF
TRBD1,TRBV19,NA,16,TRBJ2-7,TGTGCCAGTAGCAACAGGGGAAAACGACCTTCCTACGAGCAGTACTTC,CASSNRGKRPSYEQYF
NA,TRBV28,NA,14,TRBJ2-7,TGTGCCAGCAGCCGTAGCGGACGCTCCTACGAGCAGTACTTC,CASSRSGRSYEQYF
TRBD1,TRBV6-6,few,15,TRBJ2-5,TGTGCCAGCAGTCCCACCGGGACAGGGTCTTTGACCCAGTACTTC,CASSPTGTGSLTQYF
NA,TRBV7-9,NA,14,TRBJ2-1,TGTGCCAGCATGGGGCTAGCTGAGGGTCATGAGCAGTTCTTC,CASMGLAEGHEQFF
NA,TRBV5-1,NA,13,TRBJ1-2,TGCGCCAGCAGCTTCGGTGACAGCTATGGCTACACCTTC,CASSFGDSYGYTF
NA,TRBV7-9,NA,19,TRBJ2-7,TGTGCCAGCAGCCCAACGAGGAGGATTCGGGGATATTCCACCTACGAGCAGTACTTC,CASSPTRRIRGYSTYEQYF
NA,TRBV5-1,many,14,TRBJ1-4,TGCGCCAGCAGCCCCACTACAACTAATGAAAAACTGTTTTTT,CASSPTTTNEKLFF
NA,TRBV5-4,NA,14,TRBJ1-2,TGTGCCAGCAGCCAAATTCAGGGCAACTATGGCTACACCTTC,CASSQIQGNYGYTF
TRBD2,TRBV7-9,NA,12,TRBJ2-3,TGTGCCAGCAGCCCTACTAGCGGGAAGCAGTATTTT,CASSPTSGKQYF
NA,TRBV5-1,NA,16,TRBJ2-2,TGCGCCAGCAGCTTGTTTGGCAGGGTGAACACCGGGGAGCTGTTTTTT,CASSLFGRVNTGELFF
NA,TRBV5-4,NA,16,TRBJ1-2,TGTGCCAGCAGCTTGTCCCCTTCCCGGGACAACTATGGCTACACCTTC,CASSLSPSRDNYGYTF
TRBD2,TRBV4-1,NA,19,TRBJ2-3,TGCGCCAGCAGCCAACCCGGGACTAGCGGGAGGGCCGGGGCAGATACGCAGTATTTT,CASSQPGTSGRAGADTQYF
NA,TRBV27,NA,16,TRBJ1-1,TGTGCCAGCAGCTCCGGGCTTGGTTGGGGGAACACTGAAGCTTTCTTT,CASSSGLGWGNTEAFF
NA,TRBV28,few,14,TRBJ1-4,TGTGCCAGCAGTCCGTTCCCGACTAATGAAAAACTGTTTTTT,CASSPFPTNEKLFF
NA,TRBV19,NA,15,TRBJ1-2,TGTGCCAGTAGTCCCTATAGCGGCGGGACACTCGGCTACACCTTC,CASSPYSGGTLGYTF
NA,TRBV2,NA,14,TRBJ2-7,TGTGCCAGCAGTGAGACCGGGAGTTTGGACGAGCAGTACTTC,CASSETGSLDEQYF
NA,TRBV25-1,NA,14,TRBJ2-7,TGTGCCAGCAGTGACAACAGTTGGGCGAGGGAGCAGTACTTC,CASSDNSWAREQYF
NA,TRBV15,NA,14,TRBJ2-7,TGTGCCACCAGCAGACCAGGGGGGGCGGGGGAGCAGTACTTC,CATSRPGGAGEQYF
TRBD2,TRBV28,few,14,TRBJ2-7,TGTGCCAGCAGTGCCAGCGGGAAGATAGAGGAGCAGTACTTC,CASSASGKIEEQYF
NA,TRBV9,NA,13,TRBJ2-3,TGTGCCAGCACGGACTGGAACACAGATACGCAGTATTTT,CASTDWNTDTQYF
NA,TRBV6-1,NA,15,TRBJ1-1,TGTGCCAGCAGCGAACCCTACCTGCCCCCGAGTGAAGCTTTCTTT,CASSEPYLPPSEAFF
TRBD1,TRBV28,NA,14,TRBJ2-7,TGTGCCAGCAGCTTGACAGGGGGGCTGATGGAGCAGTACTTC,CASSLTGGLMEQYF
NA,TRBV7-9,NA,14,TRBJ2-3,TGTGCCAGCAGCTTAACGGGCAACGCAGATACGCAGTATTTT,CASSLTGNADTQYF
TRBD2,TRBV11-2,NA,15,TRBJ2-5,TGTGCCAGCAGCGATTTAGCGGGAGAAGGCGAGACCCAGTACTTC,CASSDLAGEGETQYF
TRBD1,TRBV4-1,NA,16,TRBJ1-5,TGCGCCAGCAGCCAAGGGGATGGACAGGACAATCAGCCCCAGCATTTT,CASSQGDGQDNQPQHF
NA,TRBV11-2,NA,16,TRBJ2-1,TGTGCCAGCAGCTTAGTCGCAGGTAGCTCCTACAATGAGCAGTTCTTC,CASSLVAGSSYNEQFF
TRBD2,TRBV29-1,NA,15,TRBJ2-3,TGCAGCGTTAAAAAGCTAGCGGAAAACACAGATACGCAGTATTTT,CSVKKLAENTDTQYF
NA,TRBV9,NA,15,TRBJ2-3,TGTGCCAGCAGCGCAGGGATTCCGGGAACAGATACGCAGTATTTT,CASSAGIPGTDTQYF
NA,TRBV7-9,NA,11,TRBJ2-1,TGTGCCAGCAGCTCCCCGGGACTGGAGTTCTTC,CASSSPGLEFF
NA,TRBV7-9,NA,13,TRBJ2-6,TGTGCCAGCAGCTTAGTACAGGCCAACGTCCTGACTTTC,CASSLVQANVLTF
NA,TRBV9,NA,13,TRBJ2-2,TGTGCCAGCAGCGTTCGTTGGGGCGGGGAGCTGTTTTTT,CASSVRWGGELFF
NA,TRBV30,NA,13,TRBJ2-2,TGTGCCTGGAGTGTACTGAACACCGGGGAGCTGTTTTTT,CAWSVLNTGELFF
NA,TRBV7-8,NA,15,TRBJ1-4,TGTGCCAGCAGCTTGGGGGGGGCAGGGAGTGAAAAACTGTTTTTT,CASSLGGAGSEKLFF
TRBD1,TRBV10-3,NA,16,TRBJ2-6,TGTGCCATCAGAGCCGGGACAGGGGTTGGGGCCAACGTCCTGACTTTC,CAIRAGTGVGANVLTF
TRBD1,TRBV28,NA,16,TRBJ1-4,TGTGCCAGCAGTAGGCTCTTGGGACAGGGTAATGAAAAACTGTTTTTT,CASSRLLGQGNEKLFF
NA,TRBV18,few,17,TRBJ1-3,TGTGCCAGCTCACCAGTACCACGGCGGGCGGGCGGAAACACCATATATTTT,CASSPVPRRAGGNTIYF
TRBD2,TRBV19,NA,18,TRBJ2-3,TGTGCCAGTAGTATCGGATTGCTAGCGGGGCCTAGCACAGATACGCAGTATTTT,CASSIGLLAGPSTDTQYF
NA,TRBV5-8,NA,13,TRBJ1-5,TGTGCCAGCAGCTTCTTAGGAAATCAGCCCCAGCATTTT,CASSFLGNQPQHF